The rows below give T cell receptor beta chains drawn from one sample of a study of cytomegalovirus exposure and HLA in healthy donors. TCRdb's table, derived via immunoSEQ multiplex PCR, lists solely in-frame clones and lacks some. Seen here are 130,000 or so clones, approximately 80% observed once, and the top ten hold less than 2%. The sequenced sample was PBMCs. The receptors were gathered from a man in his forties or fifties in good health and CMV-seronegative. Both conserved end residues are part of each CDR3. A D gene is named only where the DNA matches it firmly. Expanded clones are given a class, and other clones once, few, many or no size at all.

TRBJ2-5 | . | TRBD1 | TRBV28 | TGTGCCAGCAGTACACGGACAGGGGTAGAGACCCAGTACTTC | CASSTRTGVETQYF
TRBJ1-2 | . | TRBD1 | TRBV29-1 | TGCAGCGTTAGCCCCGGGACAGGGATTGGCTACACCTTC | CSVSPGTGIGYTF
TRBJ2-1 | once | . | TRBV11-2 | TGTGCCAGCAGCCCCCCAGCGAGGACCTACAATGAGCAGTTCTTC | CASSPPARTYNEQFF
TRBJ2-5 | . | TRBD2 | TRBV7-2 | TGTGCCAACAGCCGAGGGGGCGGGGGGGCCCCCCAAGAGACCCAGTACTTC | CANSRGGGGAPQETQYF
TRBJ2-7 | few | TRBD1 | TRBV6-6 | TGTGCCAGCAGTCCGGGACAGGGGGCCTACGAGCAGTACTTC | CASSPGQGAYEQYF
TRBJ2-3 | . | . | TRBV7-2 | TGTGCCAGCAGCTTAGTTCCGGGGGAGGCATCTAGCACAGATACGCAGTATTTT | CASSLVPGEASSTDTQYF
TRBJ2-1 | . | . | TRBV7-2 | TGTGCCAGCAGCTTAGCGCTTAGGGATCCCCGGGGGCAGTTCTTC | CASSLALRDPRGQFF
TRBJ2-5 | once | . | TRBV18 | TGTGCCAGCTCACCGGGACTGGAGGAGACCCAGTACTTC | CASSPGLEETQYF
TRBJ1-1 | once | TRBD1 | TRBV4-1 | TGCGCCAGCAGCCGGGGACAGGCCACGAACACTGAAGCTTTCTTT | CASSRGQATNTEAFF
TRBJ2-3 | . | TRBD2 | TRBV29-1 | TGCAGCGTTGAGGGATCACTAGCGGGGGCAACAGATACGCAGTATTTT | CSVEGSLAGATDTQYF
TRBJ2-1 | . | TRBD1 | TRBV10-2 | TGCGCCAGCAGTGAGAGACAGGGAACCTCCTACAATGAGCAGTTCTTC | CASSERQGTSYNEQFF
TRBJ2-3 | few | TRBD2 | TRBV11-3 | TGTGCCAGCAGCCCCGGTTCCCTAGCGGGAGGCACAGATACGCAGTATTTT | CASSPGSLAGGTDTQYF
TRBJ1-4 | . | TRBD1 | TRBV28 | TGTGCCAGCAGCTTCCAGTGGACAGGGAGCTATGAAAAACTGTTTTTT | CASSFQWTGSYEKLFF
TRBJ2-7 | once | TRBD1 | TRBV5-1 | TGCGCCAGCAGCTTGGAAGGGGGCAACTCCTACGAGCAGTACTTC | CASSLEGGNSYEQYF
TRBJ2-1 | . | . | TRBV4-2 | TGTGCCAGCAGCCAAGAAGCGTCCAGCAACAATGAGCAGTTCTTC | CASSQEASSNNEQFF
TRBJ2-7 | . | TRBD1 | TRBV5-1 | TGCGCCAGCAGCTTGGCCGTGCGAGGGGGCATGAACGAGCAGTACTTC | CASSLAVRGGMNEQYF
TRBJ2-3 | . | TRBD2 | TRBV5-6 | TGTGCCAGCAGCTTGAGTGGGACTAGGAGCACAGATACGCAGTATTTT | CASSLSGTRSTDTQYF
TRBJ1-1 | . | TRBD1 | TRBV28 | TGTGCCAGCAGTTTCGGGGGACAGGGTGACACTGAAGCTTTCTTT | CASSFGGQGDTEAFF
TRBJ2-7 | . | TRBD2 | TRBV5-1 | TGCGCCAGCAGCTTGGCGGGAGGGACCTACGAGCAGTACTTC | CASSLAGGTYEQYF
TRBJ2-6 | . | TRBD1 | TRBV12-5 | TGTGCTAGTGGTTTGGGAACGGACAGGGGGATGGGTGGGGCCAACGTCCTGACTTTC | CASGLGTDRGMGGANVLTF
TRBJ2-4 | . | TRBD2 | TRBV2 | TGTGCCAGCATCCCAACTAGCGGACTAGCCAAAAACATTCAGTACTTC | CASIPTSGLAKNIQYF
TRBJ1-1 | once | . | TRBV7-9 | TGTGCCAGCAGCTCTACAGGGTGGAACACTGAAGCTTTCTTT | CASSSTGWNTEAFF
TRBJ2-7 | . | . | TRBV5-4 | TGTGCCAGCAGCTTGGGAGGGTACTACGAGCAGTACTTC | CASSLGGYYEQYF
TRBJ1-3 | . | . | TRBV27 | TGTGCCAGCAGTTTATACCCCACGGACACCATATATTTT | CASSLYPTDTIYF
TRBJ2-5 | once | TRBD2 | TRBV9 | TGTGCCAGCAGCGTAGGGAGCGGGGGGTTCCAAGAGACCCAGTACTTC | CASSVGSGGFQETQYF
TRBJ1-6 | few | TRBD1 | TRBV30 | TGTGCCTGGACAATGCCGGACAGGGACAATTCACCCCTCCACTTT | CAWTMPDRDNSPLHF
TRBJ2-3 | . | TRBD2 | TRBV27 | TGTGCCAGCAGTTTGTCCTTCCTAGCGGGAGGCACAGATACGCAGTATTTT | CASSLSFLAGGTDTQYF
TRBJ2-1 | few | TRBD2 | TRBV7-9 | TGTGCCTCACTAGCGGGGCCCTCCTACAATGAGCAGTTCTTC | CASLAGPSYNEQFF
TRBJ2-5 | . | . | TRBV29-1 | TGCAGCGTTGAGCCGGGTGGGGCCCAGGAGACCCAGTACTTC | CSVEPGGAQETQYF
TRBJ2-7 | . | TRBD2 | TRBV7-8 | TGTGCCAGCAGCCGAGAACTAGCGGGATGGAACGAGCAGTACTTC | CASSRELAGWNEQYF